Sequencing of this TCR beta chain was carried out in a study of long-term antiretroviral therapy in people with HIV. Overall study findings and caveats: Compared with controls, HIV repertoires showed narrower CDR3 length ranges.

Researchers ran immunoSEQ v3.0 at survey level. Profiled with immunoSEQ multiplex PCR; TCRdb holds only in-frame clones, not every one. The sample records roughly 16,000 clones, about 95% being singletons. The germline V gene encodes CDR1 SGHAT and CDR2 FQNNGV. The CDR3 sequence is 15 residues long. V lost 1 base, J lost 0 bases, and 7 bases lay in between. A word on this clone: The antigen remains unidentified.

At least one PBMC sample before ART and at least two after were required. The TCR comes from a young man with HIV. This material consisted of unsorted PBMCs, taken more than 10 years after starting antiretroviral therapy. The genes are TRBV11-2 and TRBJ1-3; D is uncertain. The CDR3 DNA sequence: TGTGCCAGCAGCTTAGTACCCGACTCTGGAAACACCATATATTTT. Translating gives CASSLVPDSGNTIYF.